This is a list of T cell receptor beta chains from one sample in a study of T-cell memory formation after mild COVID-19. TCRdb analysed the 5' RACE reads with MiXCR anew, one entry per CDR3 protein. The table lists roughly 150,000 distinct CDR3 sequences, around 15% of them singletons. Sample: PBMCs or a T cell subset sorted from them (not recorded which). The receptors were gathered from an adult woman who had mild COVID-19 (a few samples of this study predate the infection). Cell type and time point are not known. The CDR3 runs from the conserved cysteine through the conserved F or W. Each record gives: clone size, D gene, J gene, V gene, CDR3 protein, CDR3 DNA. A D gene is named only where the DNA matches it firmly. Size tells how often a clone was seen (once, few, many) or the class of an expanded clone, and some rows leave it out.

few - TRBJ2-5 TRBV12-3/TRBV12-4 CASTHQYHQETQYF TGTGCCAGCACCCATCAGTATCACCAAGAGACCCAGTACTTC
- - TRBJ2-5 TRBV15 CATSRAGTGETQYF TGTGCCACCAGCAGAGCGGGCACGGGGGAGACCCAGTACTTC
many - TRBJ2-2 TRBV7-2 CASSLARVNTGELFF TGTGCCAGCAGCTTAGCCAGGGTGAACACCGGGGAGCTGTTTTTT
many TRBD1 TRBJ2-3 TRBV4-1 CASSQTYRGETDTQYF TGCGCCAGCAGCCAAACGTACAGGGGGGAAACAGATACGCAGTATTTT
few TRBD2 TRBJ2-1 TRBV4-1 CASSHLQREGEQFF TGCGCCAGCAGCCACCTACAGCGGGAGGGCGAGCAGTTCTTC
few - TRBJ2-3 TRBV9 CASSVGSISTDTQYF TGTGCCAGCAGCGTAGGCTCGATAAGCACAGATACGCAGTATTTT
many TRBD1 TRBJ2-7 TRBV29-1 CSAGRGQGDGEQYF TGCAGCGCCGGCAGGGGACAGGGGGATGGCGAGCAGTACTTC
few TRBD1 TRBJ2-5 TRBV9 CASSVDGTEEETQYF TGTGCCAGCAGCGTCGACGGGACAGAAGAAGAGACCCAGTACTTC
few - TRBJ2-1 TRBV20-1 CSARMERAYNEQFF TGCAGTGCTAGAATGGAGCGGGCCTACAATGAGCAGTTCTTC
few - TRBJ2-1 TRBV5-1 CASTFWGNNEQFF TGCGCCAGCACCTTCTGGGGAAACAATGAGCAGTTCTTC
many - TRBJ2-3 TRBV18 CASSHGSPTDTQYF TGTGCCAGCTCACACGGGAGTCCCACAGATACGCAGTATTTT
- - TRBJ2-1 TRBV9 CASSVGAGTLNEQFF TGTGCCAGCAGCGTAGGGGCGGGGACTTTGAATGAGCAGTTCTTC
- TRBD1 TRBJ2-7 TRBV9 CASSVGQGAHEQYF TGTGCCAGCAGCGTGGGACAGGGGGCCCACGAGCAGTACTTC
few TRBD2 TRBJ2-1 TRBV5-6 CASSLRTSEQFF TGTGCCAGCAGCTTGCGGACTAGTGAGCAGTTCTTC
few TRBD1 TRBJ1-5 TRBV7-2 CASSLQGGSNQPQHF TGTGCCAGCAGTTTACAGGGGGGTAGCAATCAGCCCCAGCATTTT
- - TRBJ1-6 TRBV18 CASSPTGSSPLHF TGTGCCAGCTCACCAACAGGGAGTTCACCCCTCCACTTT
few - TRBJ2-7 TRBV20-1 CSARDLAGPYEQYF TGCAGTGCTAGAGATCTCGCCGGACCCTACGAGCAGTACTTC
few - TRBJ2-7 TRBV20-1 CSAERPSQIWDEQYF TGCAGTGCTGAGAGACCCTCACAAATTTGGGACGAGCAGTACTTC
- TRBD1 TRBJ2-2 TRBV11-2 CASSSGTGPTGELFF TGTGCCAGCAGCTCCGGGACAGGGCCCACCGGGGAGCTGTTTTTT
- - TRBJ1-4 TRBV14 CASSQVAATNEKLFF TGTGCCAGCAGCCAAGTGGCAGCAACTAATGAAAAACTGTTTTTT
- TRBD2 TRBJ2-1 TRBV27 CASSRLSVAGNGAYNEQFF TGTGCCAGCAGTAGGCTATCGGTAGCGGGAAATGGGGCGTACAATGAGCAGTTCTTC
many - TRBJ2-3 TRBV5-1 CASSPLGAGSVTDTQYF TGCGCCAGCAGCCCCCTTGGTGCGGGGTCGGTCACAGATACGCAGTATTTT
- - TRBJ2-1 TRBV20-1 CSARVGTRNNEQFF TGCAGTGCTAGAGTTGGGACTCGGAACAATGAGCAGTTCTTC
few - TRBJ1-5 TRBV24-1 CATSDFAGEGQPQHF TGTGCCACCAGTGATTTTGCAGGGGAAGGCCAGCCCCAGCATTTT
- TRBD2 TRBJ2-1 TRBV4-1 CASSHLAGTSGSWEQFF TGCGCCAGCAGCCACCTAGCCGGGACTAGCGGGAGTTGGGAGCAGTTCTTC
- TRBD2 TRBJ2-7 TRBV19 CASSPWASGSYEQYF TGTGCCAGTAGTCCTTGGGCTAGCGGGAGCTACGAGCAGTACTTC
many - TRBJ2-3 TRBV7-2 CASSLAPSAADTQYF TGTGCCAGCAGCTTAGCGCCCAGCGCTGCAGATACGCAGTATTTT
many - TRBJ2-1 TRBV5-1 CASSLESRQFF TGCGCCAGCAGCTTGGAATCAAGACAGTTCTTC